The rows below give T cell receptor beta chains drawn from one sample of a study of molecular identifiers for immune sequencing clone quantification. TCRdb re-called the PCR reads through MiXCR, storing one row per CDR3 protein. The table records about half a million distinct CDR3 sequences, about 21% of them present only once. The specimen was naive CD8+ T cells from blood, with Jurkat cell RNA spiked in. The receptors originated from a human donor in good health. Some libraries in this study had Jurkat cell RNA spiked in. Each CDR3 is given with its conserved first and last residue. The D gene is left open where the match is weak. Clone size is shown for a subset of rows, as once, few, many or a class of expanded clone.

D gene | J gene | clone size | V gene | CDR3 protein | CDR3 DNA
NA | TRBJ1-4 | NA | TRBV12-3/TRBV12-4 | CASSLAGSEKLFF | TGTGCCAGCAGTTTAGCGGGTTCTGAAAAACTGTTTTTT
TRBD1 | TRBJ2-5 | few | TRBV18 | CASSTEGQQIQETQYF | TGTGCCAGCTCAACCGAGGGACAGCAGATCCAAGAGACCCAGTACTTC
NA | TRBJ2-2 | many | TRBV7-9 | CASSRMQGNTGELFF | TGTGCCAGCAGCCGGATGCAGGGGAACACCGGGGAGCTGTTTTTT
NA | TRBJ1-2 | NA | TRBV6-2/TRBV6-3 | CASRALSFYTF | TGTGCCAGCCGTGCGCTTTCTTTTTACACCTTC
NA | TRBJ2-3 | many | TRBV12-3/TRBV12-4 | CASSPVADADTQYF | TGTGCCAGCAGTCCGGTAGCGGACGCAGATACGCAGTATTTT
NA | TRBJ2-3 | many | TRBV7-6 | CASSLTRLDTQYF | TGTGCCAGCAGCTTAACCAGACTAGATACGCAGTATTTT
TRBD2 | TRBJ2-1 | few | TRBV7-9 | CASLQRGGILNEQFF | TGTGCCAGCCTGCAGCGGGGGGGCATCTTAAATGAGCAGTTCTTC
TRBD1 | TRBJ2-5 | few | TRBV9 | CASSVEGQGAIETQYF | TGTGCCAGCAGCGTAGAGGGACAGGGGGCTATCGAGACCCAGTACTTC
NA | TRBJ2-1 | NA | TRBV27 | CASSFFRGNEQFF | TGTGCCAGCAGTTTTTTCAGGGGCAATGAGCAGTTCTTC
TRBD1 | TRBJ2-1 | few | TRBV6-5 | CASSYGQGAGEQFF | TGTGCCAGCAGTTATGGACAGGGGGCGGGTGAGCAGTTCTTC
NA | TRBJ2-7 | many | TRBV24-1 | CATSEDGGEQYF | TGTGCCACCAGTGAAGACGGGGGAGAGCAGTACTTC
TRBD1 | TRBJ2-7 | many | TRBV20-1 | CSARTGDSYEQYF | TGCAGCGCCCGGACAGGGGATAGCTACGAGCAGTACTTC
TRBD2 | TRBJ2-7 | many | TRBV20-1 | CSARDKWEGSYEQYF | TGCAGTGCTAGAGATAAGTGGGAGGGCAGCTACGAGCAGTACTTC
NA | TRBJ2-7 | few | TRBV11-2 | CASSALGLFSYEQYF | TGTGCCAGCAGCGCCCTCGGCCTCTTCTCCTACGAGCAGTACTTC
TRBD1 | TRBJ2-1 | NA | TRBV4-3 | CASSQDRDRSGNEQFF | TGCGCCAGCAGCCAAGATCGGGACAGGTCCGGCAATGAGCAGTTCTTC
NA | TRBJ2-7 | NA | TRBV20-1 | CSARDTCEQYF | TGCAGTGCTAGGGACACCTGCGAGCAGTACTTC
TRBD2 | TRBJ2-1 | NA | TRBV12-3/TRBV12-4 | CASSLTSGLYNEQLF | TGTGCCAGCAGTTTAACTAGCGGATTATACAATGAGCAGCTCTTC
NA | TRBJ1-1 | NA | TRBV6-6 | CASSRRTTVNTEAFF | TGTGCCAGCAGTCGTAGAACCACAGTGAACACTGAAGCTTTCTTT
NA | TRBJ1-5 | NA | TRBV27 | CASSYQVNQPQHF | TGTGCCAGCAGTTATCAGGTTAATCAGCCCCAGCATTTT
NA | TRBJ2-5 | many | TRBV24-1 | CATSDLGSAYQETQYF | TGTGCCACCAGTGATTTAGGATCGGCATACCAAGAGACCCAGTACTTC
NA | TRBJ2-7 | many | TRBV27 | CASSPAPTYEQYF | TGTGCCAGCAGTCCAGCCCCCACATACGAGCAGTACTTC
NA | TRBJ1-1 | many | TRBV29-1 | CSVPLSGRLTEAFF | TGCAGCGTCCCCCTGTCAGGGCGGTTGACTGAAGCTTTCTTT
TRBD2 | TRBJ2-7 | many | TRBV5-4 | CASSPRGTSGYEQYF | TGTGCCAGCAGCCCTCGGGGGACTAGCGGCTACGAGCAGTACTTC
TRBD1 | TRBJ2-7 | many | TRBV6-5 | CASSTGQGGYEQYF | TGTGCCAGCAGTACGGGACAGGGGGGATACGAGCAGTACTTC
TRBD2 | TRBJ2-5 | few | TRBV13 | CASSFLAGVGETQYF | TGTGCCAGCAGCTTCTTAGCGGGGGTCGGAGAGACCCAGTACTTC
NA | TRBJ1-1 | many | TRBV5-6 | CASSLTPDTEAFF | TGTGCCAGCAGCTTGACACCAGACACTGAAGCTTTCTTT
TRBD1 | TRBJ1-6 | many | TRBV5-1 | CASSNRDRYSSSYNSPLHF | TGCGCCAGCAGCAACCGGGACAGATACTCAAGCTCCTATAATTCACCCCTCCACTTT
NA | TRBJ1-1 | NA | TRBV9 | CASSPNPTEAFF | TGTGCCAGCAGCCCCAATCCCACTGAAGCTTTCTTT
TRBD1 | TRBJ2-7 | many | TRBV7-3 | CASSSDNRQGALHYEQYF | TGTGCCAGCAGCTCGGACAACAGACAGGGGGCTTTACACTACGAGCAGTACTTC
TRBD1 | TRBJ2-2 | few | TRBV6-5 | CASTRDRVAGELFF | TGTGCCAGCACCCGGGACAGGGTGGCCGGGGAGCTGTTTTTT
NA | TRBJ2-3 | few | TRBV30 | CAWSLDGGPTDTQYF | TGTGCCTGGAGTCTAGATGGGGGCCCCACAGATACGCAGTATTTT
NA | TRBJ2-7 | few | TRBV28 | CASSFNPSGVEQYF | TGTGCCAGCAGTTTTAATCCATCGGGTGTCGAGCAGTACTTC
TRBD2 | TRBJ2-3 | few | TRBV13 | CASSFQLAGGFSDTQYF | TGTGCCAGCAGCTTCCAGTTAGCGGGGGGTTTTTCAGATACGCAGTATTTT
NA | TRBJ1-1 | many | TRBV7-9 | CASSSLGGTKAEAFF | TGTGCCAGCAGCTCACTTGGGGGGACGAAGGCTGAAGCTTTCTTT
TRBD1 | TRBJ1-4 | few | TRBV7-9 | CASRAGGGKLFF | TGTGCCAGCCGGGCAGGGGGGGGAAAACTGTTTTTT
TRBD1 | TRBJ1-2 | NA | TRBV7-6 | CASSLAAGTGGARNYGYTF | TGTGCCAGCAGCTTAGCGGCCGGGACAGGGGGCGCGCGTAACTATGGCTACACCTTC
TRBD2 | TRBJ2-1 | NA | TRBV9 | CASSSRGTSGAWVQFF | TGTGCCAGCAGCAGCAGAGGGACTAGCGGGGCTTGGGTGCAGTTCTTC
TRBD2 | TRBJ2-1 | NA | TRBV4-1 | CASSQVGLAGAEQFF | TGCGCCAGCAGCCAAGTGGGACTAGCGGGGGCTGAGCAGTTCTTC
NA | TRBJ2-3 | few | TRBV7-9 | CASSLSLFTQYF | TGTGCCAGCAGCTTATCTCTATTTACGCAGTATTTT
TRBD1 | TRBJ1-1 | NA | TRBV14 | CASKRTGENTEAFF | TGTGCCAGCAAACGTACAGGGGAAAACACTGAAGCTTTCTTT
NA | TRBJ1-1 | many | TRBV5-1 | CASSFFPLQGTNTEAFF | TGCGCCAGCAGCTTTTTCCCCTTACAGGGAACGAACACTGAAGCTTTCTTT
NA | TRBJ2-3 | many | TRBV2 | CASSEARPQGSDTQYF | TGTGCCAGCAGTGAGGCCCGACCGCAAGGGTCAGATACGCAGTATTTT
NA | TRBJ2-7 | NA | TRBV7-7 | CASSLAHSRRYEQYF | TGTGCTAGCAGCTTAGCGCACAGCAGGAGATACGAGCAGTACTTC
NA | TRBJ2-2 | few | TRBV7-6 | CASSPGTRSTYTTGELFF | TGTGCCAGCAGCCCGGGTACGAGGTCCACATATACCACCGGGGAGCTGTTTTTT
NA | TRBJ2-5 | many | TRBV30 | CAWKFSGTIETQYF | TGTGCCTGGAAGTTTTCCGGGACCATAGAGACCCAGTACTTC
TRBD1 | TRBJ2-7 | many | TRBV4-1 | CASSSGTGEYEQYF | TGCGCCAGCAGCTCCGGGACAGGGGAGTACGAGCAGTACTTC
TRBD1 | TRBJ1-5 | NA | TRBV7-9 | CASNSTDRVGNQPQHF | TGTGCCAGCAACTCAACCGACAGGGTTGGCAATCAGCCCCAGCATTTT
NA | TRBJ2-2 | few | TRBV7-9 | CASQGPATGELFF | TGTGCCAGCCAGGGACCAGCCACCGGGGAGCTGTTTTTT
NA | TRBJ1-6 | few | TRBV28 | CASSPGTSGSPLHF | TGTGCCAGCAGTCCCGGGACCTCGGGTTCACCCCTCCACTTT
NA | TRBJ2-7 | many | TRBV6-5 | CASRKKDFYEQYF | TGTGCCAGCAGGAAGAAGGATTTCTACGAGCAGTACTTC
TRBD1 | TRBJ1-1 | NA | TRBV29-1 | CSVSGTGEEDTEAFF | TGCAGCGTGAGCGGGACAGGGGAAGAGGACACTGAAGCTTTCTTT
NA | TRBJ2-1 | NA | TRBV11-2 | CASSPGRAGYNYNEQFF | TGTGCCAGCAGCCCAGGAAGAGCGGGTTATAACTACAATGAGCAGTTCTTC
NA | TRBJ2-7 | NA | TRBV4-1 | CASSQQGSSYEQYF | TGCGCCAGCAGCCAACAGGGGTCCTCCTACGAGCAGTACTTC
TRBD2 | TRBJ2-5 | few | TRBV12-3/TRBV12-4 | CATRAGFEETQYF | TGTGCCACCCGAGCGGGATTCGAAGAGACCCAGTACTTC
TRBD1 | TRBJ2-7 | many | TRBV6-6 | CASHSTGGGYEQYF | TGTGCCAGCCACTCCACAGGGGGCGGCTACGAGCAGTACTTC
NA | TRBJ2-3 | few | TRBV6-5 | CASRYPGGTGVTDTQYF | TGTGCCAGCAGATACCCCGGGGGCACCGGGGTAACAGATACGCAGTATTTT
NA | TRBJ2-5 | NA | TRBV10-3 | CAISESVGELKETQYF | TGTGCCATCAGTGAGTCGGTGGGGGAATTAAAAGAGACCCAGTACTTC
TRBD1 | TRBJ1-4 | many | TRBV6-5 | CASTRDRGEKLFF | TGTGCCAGCACCCGGGACAGGGGTGAAAAACTGTTTTTT
NA | TRBJ1-5 | many | TRBV13 | CASSLADGSQPQHF | TGTGCCAGCAGCTTAGCCGACGGCAGTCAGCCCCAGCATTTT
TRBD2 | TRBJ2-2 | NA | TRBV27 | CASKPGLGNTGELFF | TGTGCCAGCAAACCGGGACTAGGGAACACCGGGGAGCTGTTTTTT